One sample yielded the 17 T cell receptor beta chains listed below, sequenced in a study of control samples from healthy donors and cancer patients. Data came from immunoSEQ multiplex PCR; TCRdb stores just in-frame clones and leaves some out. This sample has 150,000 or so clones; roughly 90% occur once, and the top ten carry around 5.4%. The sequenced sample was blood. The origin of the receptors is a man in his late teens or twenties in good health.

The J gene is TRBJ2-3, the V gene TRBV6-5, with TRBD1 identical over 10 bases. The CDR3 consists of 14 residues. The germline gives CDR1 MNHEY, CDR2 SVGAGI. Trimming took 5 bases from V and 4 from J; bases not matched to a gene: 3. The CDR3 DNA follows: TGTGCCAGCAGTAGGGACAGGGGACCAGATACGCAGTATTTT. This sequence encodes CASSRDRGPDTQYF.

Only one count was recorded for this clone. This chain joins TRBV7-2 and TRBJ1-2; 10 bases agree with TRBD1. Germline V gives CDR1 SGHTA, CDR2 FQGNSA. The CDR3 is 15 amino acids. The V segment lost 4 bases and the J segment 2 bases; nucleotides outside the gene matches: 4. CDR3 loop: CASSYRQGANYGYTF. CDR3 nucleotide sequence: TGTGCCAGCAGCTACAGACAGGGGGCAAACTATGGCTACACCTTC.

This clone appeared once. V usage is TRBV9 and J usage is TRBJ1-3; D gene uncertain. The CDR3 has 15 amino acids. The germline V gene encodes CDR1 SGDLS and CDR2 YYNGEE. The V end was cut by 0 bases, the J end by 2 bases, with 9 bases between. CDR3 sequence: CASSVGSAAGNTIYF. CDR3 nucleotides: TGTGCCAGCAGCGTAGGTTCGGCAGCTGGAAACACCATATATTTT.

This chain connects TRBV6-5 to TRBJ2-3, with unresolved D. The V end lost 7 bases, the J end lost 5 bases, and 7 bases lay between the germline ends. CDR1 is MNHEY and CDR2 is SVGAGI in the germline V gene. The CDR3 extends over 11 amino acids. CDR3 sequence: CASMAVDTQYF. The CDR3 DNA is TGTGCCAGCATGGCCGTAGATACGCAGTATTTT.

This rearrangement joins TRBV12-5 to TRBJ1-2, with a possible D match to TRBD1 (5 bases). This CDR3 has 17 amino acids. In germline, CDR1 is LGHNT, CDR2 FRNRAP. The ends were cut back, 0 bases at V and 0 bases at J, with 14 bases in the middle. CDR3 residues: CASGLVLVQVPNYGYTF. CDR3 nucleotide sequence: TGTGCTAGTGGTTTGGTACTTGTACAGGTTCCTAACTATGGCTACACCTTC.

The chain joins TRBV7-9 to TRBJ2-3, with D perhaps given as TRBD1 or TRBD2 (5 bases each). Germline loops: CDR1 SEHNR, CDR2 FQNEAQ (reference sequence). Between the trimmed V and J ends, which lost 8 bases and 0 bases, there was a span of 15 bases. The CDR3 consists of 15 residues. Here the CDR3 reads CASQLGVPSTDTQYF. The CDR3 nucleotides are TGTGCCAGCCAATTGGGGGTCCCTAGCACAGATACGCAGTATTTT.

The chain joins TRBV7-9 to TRBJ1-4; a weak D match, TRBD1 (5 bases). The CDR3 extends over 18 amino acids. CDR1 is SEHNR, CDR2 FQNEAQ, per germline (reference sequence). With 5 bases removed from V and 0 bases from J, the gap between germline ends came to 19 bases. CDR3 nucleotides: TGTGCCAGCAGCCTAGGCCTGGACACAATTGCAACTAATGAAAAACTGTTTTTT. This encodes CASSLGLDTIATNEKLFF.

The J gene is TRBJ2-5, the V gene TRBV6-5; 8 bases fit TRBD2. J was trimmed by 2 bases and V by 6 bases; bases with no gene match: 8. CDR3 length equals 15 residues. CDR1 is MNHEY and CDR2 is SVGAGI in the germline V gene. The CDR3 coding sequence is TGTGCCAGCAGCGCCACTAGCGGAGCTCAAGAGACCCAGTACTTC. Translated: CASSATSGAQETQYF.

The chain couples TRBV30 to TRBJ2-3, with D possibly TRBD2 on 6 matching bases. V lost 4 bases and J lost 2, with 16 bases in between. The CDR3 is made up of 15 amino acids. The germline V gene encodes CDR1 GTSNPN and CDR2 SVGIG (reference sequence). CDR3: CAWTDAGFLTDTQYF. The DNA of the CDR3 is TGTGCCTGGACCGATGCGGGGTTTCTCACAGATACGCAGTATTTT.

The chain is built from TRBV19 and TRBJ1-1; D might be TRBD1 (6 bases). CDR1 LNHDA and CDR2 SQIVND come from the germline V gene (reference sequence). V gave up 4 bases and J gave up 1 base, with 10 bases separating them. The CDR3 spans 14 residues. The CDR3 DNA is TGTGCCAGTAGTACCGGACAGACGAACACTGAAGCTTTCTTT. Encoded protein: CASSTGQTNTEAFF.

The chain employs TRBV20-1 and TRBJ2-5; possibly TRBD1 for D (5 bases). There are 13 residues in the CDR3. Trimming stripped 3 bases from V and 3 bases from J, with 11 bases between. Germline CDR1 and CDR2: DFQATT and SNEGSKA (reference sequence). The CDR3 region is CSASSLGEETQYF. The CDR3 DNA follows: TGCAGTGCTAGTTCGCTAGGGGAAGAGACCCAGTACTTC.

The chain couples TRBV7-9 to TRBJ1-4; D remains unclear. Per germline, CDR1 SEHNR and CDR2 FQNEAQ (reference sequence). The CDR3 is 13 residues long. Trimming took off 0 bases at V and 8 bases at J, with 7 bases between the two ends. CDR3 region: CASSLAGYEKLFF. As DNA, the CDR3 is TGTGCCAGCAGCTTAGCAGGGTACGAAAAACTGTTTTTT.

This clone is a singleton in its sample. The J gene is TRBJ2-2, the V gene TRBV6-1; D is uncertain. The germline V gene encodes CDR1 MNHNS and CDR2 SASEGT. This CDR3 comprises 14 residues. V was pared by 0 bases and J by 8 bases, with 10 bases between. The CDR3 sequence is CASSEADLSGELFF. The CDR3, as DNA: TGTGCCAGCAGTGAAGCCGACCTGTCTGGGGAGCTGTTTTTT.

The rearrangement uses TRBV5-1 and TRBJ2-7; possibly TRBD1 for D (6 bases). CDR3 length equals 14 residues. CDR1 and CDR2 from the germline V gene are SGHRS and YFSETQ. Trimming cost V 4 bases and J 0 bases, with 11 bases left between them. The CDR3 protein is CASSVTQGSYEQYF. The CDR3 bases are TGCGCCAGCAGCGTAACACAGGGCTCCTACGAGCAGTACTTC.

The chain links TRBV7-3 to TRBJ2-7; D unclear. The CDR3 is 12 amino acids. The V end lost 5 bases, the J end lost 0 bases, and 5 bases lay between the germline ends. CDR1 is SGHTA and CDR2 is FQGTGA in the germline V gene. The CDR3 nucleotides are TGTGCCAGCAGCCCCCACTCCTACGAGCAGTACTTC. Protein: CASSPHSYEQYF.

The genes are TRBV5-6 and TRBJ2-1, with TRBD2 matching 12 bases. Germline V gene sequence: CDR1 SGHDT, CDR2 YYEEEE. V trimming: 2 bases; J trimming: 5 bases; junction bases outside the gene matches: 11. There are 18 residues in the CDR3. The CDR3 region is CASSFYWLAGGYNNEQFF. Here the CDR3 DNA reads TGTGCCAGCAGCTTTTATTGGCTAGCGGGGGGGTATAACAATGAGCAGTTCTTC.

The chain links TRBV7-3 to TRBJ2-3, with D perhaps matching TRBD2 (6 bases). V lost 5 bases to trimming and J lost 8 bases, with 14 bases between them. Germline V CDR1 and CDR2: SGHTA, FQGTGA. The CDR3 is made up of 13 amino acids. CDR3 sequence (DNA): TGTGCCAGCAGCCCCGCCCCTAGCGCTACGCAGTATTTT. It is translated as CASSPAPSATQYF.